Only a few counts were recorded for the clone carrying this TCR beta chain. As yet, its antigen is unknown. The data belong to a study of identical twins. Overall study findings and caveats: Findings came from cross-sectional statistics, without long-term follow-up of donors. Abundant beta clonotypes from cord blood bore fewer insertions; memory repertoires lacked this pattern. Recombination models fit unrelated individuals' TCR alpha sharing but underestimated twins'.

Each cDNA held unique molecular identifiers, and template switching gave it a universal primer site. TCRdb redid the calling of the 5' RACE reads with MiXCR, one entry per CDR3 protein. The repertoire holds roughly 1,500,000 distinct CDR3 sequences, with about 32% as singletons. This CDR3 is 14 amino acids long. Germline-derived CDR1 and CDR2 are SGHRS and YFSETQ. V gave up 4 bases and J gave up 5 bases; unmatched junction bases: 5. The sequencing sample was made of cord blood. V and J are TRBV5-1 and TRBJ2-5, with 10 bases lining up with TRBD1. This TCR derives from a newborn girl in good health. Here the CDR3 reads CASSVGTGAETQYF. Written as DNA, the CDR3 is TGCGCCAGCAGCGTAGGGACAGGGGCTGAGACCCAGTACTTC.